Here is one TCR beta chain with its context. No antigen is known for it. cDNA libraries for TCR alpha and TCR beta, carrying sample barcodes and UMIs, came from 5'RACE with constant-segment primers. TCRdb reprocessed the 5' RACE reads via MiXCR and lists one record per CDR3 protein. The sample lists a few hundred thousand distinct CDR3 sequences; roughly 19% were seen once. This sample was taken from a study of T-cell memory formation after mild COVID-19. Germline loops: CDR1 GTSNPN, CDR2 SVGIG (reference sequence). The CDR3 length is 12 residues. Trimming removed 4 bases at V and 10 bases at J, with 16 bases between. Findings and caveats of the study: Of the contracting clones, CD4+ ones lay mainly in CM and EM, and CD8+ ones in EMRA. Later expanders leaned CD4+, whereas day 15 to 85 contracting clones were balanced CD4/CD8.

Sample: PBMCs or a T cell subset sorted from them (not recorded which). This sequence originates from a man aged 18 to 30 who had mild COVID-19 (a few samples of this study predate the infection). Cell type and time point are not known. The J gene is TRBJ1-2, the V gene TRBV30; weak D call: TRBD1 (5 bases). In DNA, the CDR3 is TGTGCCTGGACCAGACAGTCGGGAAACTACACCTTC. Translating gives CAWTRQSGNYTF.